These 10 T cell receptor beta chains share one sample of origin, sequenced in a study of STAT5B mutations in CD4+ large granular lymphocyte leukemia. The method was immunoSEQ multiplex PCR; TCRdb's version includes in-frame clones alone and lacks a portion of them. The table includes under 35,000 clones, roughly 77% detected once. The sequenced material came from CD4+ T cells from blood buffy coats. These receptors came from a human donor in good health.

The chain's CDR3 is CASSPRTGGNTIYF. CDR3 nucleotides: TGTGCCAGCAGCCCCCGGACAGGTGGAAACACCATATATTTT. The chain joins TRBV7-2 to TRBJ1-3; 7 bases map to TRBD1. CDR3 length: 14 residues. V lost 5 bases, J lost 3 bases, and 4 bases stayed unmatched. Germline loops: CDR1 SGHTA, CDR2 FQGNSA.

The chain carries TRBV5-6 and TRBJ2-5; a weak D match, TRBD1 (5 bases). This CDR3 spans 14 amino acids. The germline V and J ends were trimmed by 2 bases and 5 bases, with 13 bases remaining between them. Germline V CDR1 and CDR2: SGHDT, YYEEEE. The CDR3 here is CASSFRVSEETQYF. The CDR3 bases are TGTGCCAGCAGCTTCAGGGTATCGGAGGAGACCCAGTACTTC.

The chain combines TRBV5-1 with TRBJ2-5, with unresolved D. The closer fit of TRBJ2-7 to the DNA end suggests the J call may be wrong. The CDR3 spans 15 residues. Germline CDR1 SGHRS, CDR2 YFSETQ. As DNA, the CDR3 is TGCGCCAGCAGCTTGGATGGCGTCCTGCCCCACGAGCAGTACTTC. Translated: CASSLDGVLPHEQYF.

V and J are TRBV7-9 and TRBJ2-1; 13 nucleotides align to TRBD2. The CDR3 is made up of 16 amino acids. The ends lost 5 bases at V and 3 bases at J; junction bases unmatched: 4. Per the germline V gene, CDR1 is SEHNR and CDR2 is FQNEAQ (reference sequence). This chain's CDR3 is CASSRGLAGVYNEQFF. CDR3 nucleotide sequence: TGTGCCAGCAGCCGCGGACTAGCGGGGGTCTACAATGAGCAGTTCTTC. Using reference TRBV7-9 and TRBJ2-1 for the parts outside the CDR3, the full variable domain is DTGVSQNPRHKITKRGQNVTFRCDPISEHNRLYWYRQTLGQGPEFLTYFQNEAQLEKSRLLSDRFSAERPKGSFSTLEIQRTEQGDSAMYLCASSRGLAGVYNEQFFGPGTRLTVL.

This clone was counted a single time. This chain uses TRBV4-2 with TRBJ2-1; D is unclear. Trimming stripped 4 bases from V and 6 bases from J, with 16 bases between. Germline V gives CDR1 LGHNA, CDR2 YNFKEQ. The CDR3 has 15 residues. CDR3 amino acids: CASSPSSWRGNEQFF. DNA of the CDR3: TGTGCCAGCAGCCCTTCCTCCTGGCGTGGCAATGAGCAGTTCTTC.

The chain is built from TRBV28 and TRBJ2-5, with D possibly matching TRBD1 (5 bases). Germline loops: CDR1 MDHEN, CDR2 SYDVKM. CDR3 length: 14 amino acids. V was trimmed by 8 bases and J by 2 bases, leaving 15 bases between them. The CDR3 sequence: CASVLPGKQETQYF. CDR3 nucleotide sequence: TGTGCCAGCGTCCTCCCAGGGAAACAAGAGACCCAGTACTTC.

The rearrangement links TRBV19 to TRBJ1-4; 8 bases map to TRBD1. CDR1 and CDR2 (germline): LNHDA, SQIVND (reference sequence). This CDR3 is 15 amino acids long. The ends lost 1 base at V and 5 bases at J; junction bases unmatched: 3. The CDR3 loop reads CASSIGGTGNEKLFF. Here the CDR3 DNA reads TGTGCCAGTAGTATAGGAGGGACAGGAAATGAAAAACTGTTTTTT.

This sequence joins TRBV28 and TRBJ2-7; no definite D call. Germline V gene data show CDR1 as MDHEN and CDR2 as SYDVKM. Trimming shortened V by 5 bases and J by 2 bases, and 16 bases separated the two germline ends. This CDR3 contains 15 residues. CDR3 protein: CASSPTGRLAYEQYF. The CDR3 DNA reads as TGTGCCAGCAGTCCAACCGGACGGCTCGCCTACGAGCAGTACTTC.

This chain joins TRBV6-6 and TRBJ2-2; TRBD1 matches at 10 bases. V lost 2 bases and J lost 4; bases outside the gene matches: 1. This CDR3 region has 15 residues. Germline-derived CDR1 and CDR2 are MNHNY and SVGAGI (reference sequence). CDR3 DNA sequence: TGTGCCAGCAGTTACGGGGACAGGGGCACCGGGGAGCTGTTTTTT. Translating it yields CASSYGDRGTGELFF.

This clone has a handful of counts. The J gene is TRBJ1-1, the V gene TRBV7-2; TRBD1 might be the D (5 bases). The CDR3 is 14 residues long. From germline, CDR1 is SGHTA and CDR2 FQGNSA. Trimming stripped 5 bases from V and 0 bases from J, with 10 bases between. For the CDR3, the DNA is TGTGCCAGCAGCCTTGGGGCAGTGAACACTGAAGCTTTCTTT. It is translated as CASSLGAVNTEAFF.